The 16 T cell receptor beta chains below come from one sample, sequenced in a study of response to subunit inactivated influenza vaccine. TCRdb itself ran the RT-PCR reads through MiXCR, one entry per CDR3 protein. The sample includes about 520,000 distinct CDR3 sequences, about 25% of them seen just once. Specimen: CD4+ T cells sorted from PBMCs, collected roughly 5 days after vaccination. Receptors originate from a man aged 50 to 60 who received an inactivated influenza vaccine.

This clonotype was detected only a few times. V usage is TRBV4-3 and J usage is TRBJ2-7; D is ambiguous. V was clipped by 1 base and J by 0 bases, with 7 bases between them. The CDR3 spans 14 residues. Germline V gene lookup returns CDR1 LGHNA and CDR2 YSLEER. The CDR3 DNA reads as TGCGCCAGCAGCCAAGTAAATCCCTCCTACGAGCAGTACTTC. It codes for CASSQVNPSYEQYF.

The table lists this clonotype with a count of one. The chain carries TRBV6-1 and TRBJ2-3; D unresolved. From germline, CDR1 is MNHNS and CDR2 SASEGT. CDR3 length: 16 residues. Trimming cost V 6 bases and J 0 bases, with 16 bases left between them. The CDR3 loop reads CASRNGVGVSTDTQYF. DNA for the CDR3: TGTGCCAGCAGAAACGGAGTTGGCGTGAGCACAGATACGCAGTATTTT.

Many counts were recorded for this clonotype. The chain has TRBV2 and TRBJ2-1; no reliable D call. The CDR3 is 15 amino acids. The germline V gene encodes CDR1 SNHLY and CDR2 FYNNEI. V lost 5 bases and J 0 bases, leaving 11 bases between the germline ends. The CDR3 sequence: CASSWTSSSYNEQFF. The CDR3 DNA reads as TGTGCCAGCAGTTGGACCAGCTCCTCCTACAATGAGCAGTTCTTC.

Many counts were recorded for this clonotype. Its ends do not fully match the called genes, so a read error is possible. This chain connects TRBV12-3 or TRBV12-4 to TRBJ2-1; TRBD1 matches at 9 bases. The CDR3 is 15 amino acids. CDR3 sequence reads: CASTKDRGLINEQFF. The CDR3 DNA reads TGTGCCAGCACCAAAGACAGGGGGTTGATCAATGAGCAATTCTTC.

The V gene is TRBV4-1, the J gene TRBJ1-2, with 8 bases lining up with TRBD1. This CDR3 has 15 residues. With 4 bases clipped from V and 2 bases from J, the junction kept 6 bases outside the gene matches. CDR1 is MGHRA and CDR2 is YSYEKL in the germline V gene. CDR3 amino acids: CASSLDRGKNYGYTF. The CDR3 coding sequence is TGCGCCAGCAGCCTTGACAGGGGAAAAAACTATGGCTACACCTTC.

The V and J genes are TRBV7-2 and TRBJ1-5; a weak D match, TRBD1 (6 bases). In germline, CDR1 is SGHTA, CDR2 FQGNSA. The V and J ends lost 5 bases and 4 bases respectively, with 15 bases between them. The CDR3 sequence is 15 residues long. This chain's CDR3 is CASSIYRVANQPQHF. The CDR3 bases are TGTGCCAGCAGCATATACAGGGTGGCGAATCAGCCCCAGCATTTT. Variable domain in full (rest from reference TRBV7-2 and TRBJ1-5): GAGVSQSPSNKVTEKGKDVELRCDPISGHTALYWYRQSLGQGLEFLIYFQGNSAPDKSGLPSDRFSAERTGGSVSTLTIQRTQQEDSAVYLCASSIYRVANQPQHFGDGTRLSIL.

This clonotype has a handful of counts. The rearrangement uses TRBV6-6 and TRBJ1-6; no definite D call. The V end lost 3 bases, the J end lost 9 bases, and 6 bases lay between the germline ends. This CDR3 spans 12 amino acids. Germline CDR1 is MNHNY and CDR2 is SVGAGI (reference sequence). CDR3 DNA sequence: TGTGCCAGCAGTTATACCCGTTCACCCCTCCACTTT. This translates into CASSYTRSPLHF.

This chain uses TRBV5-6 with TRBJ2-3; 9 bases fit TRBD1. Trimming took 3 bases from V and 3 from J; bases not matched to a gene: 8. This CDR3 spans 16 amino acids. Germline assignment: CDR1 SGHDT and CDR2 YYEEEE. CDR3 nucleotide sequence: TGTGCCAGCAGCTCGGTGACAGGGGGTAGAACAGATACGCAGTATTTT. It translates to CASSSVTGGRTDTQYF.

The rearrangement links TRBV12-3 or TRBV12-4 to TRBJ2-6, with D hard to call. CDR3 length: 16 amino acids. V lost 6 bases, J lost 0 bases, and 12 bases lay in between. In nucleotides, the CDR3 is TGTGCCAGCAGCCACGGACGGTACTCTGGGGCCAACGTCCTGACTTTC. Protein sequence: CASSHGRYSGANVLTF.

The chain has TRBV7-8 and TRBJ2-4; the D gene is possibly TRBD2 (6 bases). The germline gives CDR1 SGHVS, CDR2 FQNEAQ. The CDR3 has 17 amino acids. Trimming removed 1 base from V and 6 bases from J, with 19 bases in between. This CDR3 reads CASSLDSQALGGNIQYF. The DNA for the CDR3 is TGTGCCAGCAGCTTAGACTCCCAGGCCCTGGGAGGAAACATTCAGTACTTC.

This clonotype has more than one count but fewer than ten. CDR3 sequence (DNA): TGTGCCATCAGGATTGCAACTAATGAAAAACTGTTTTTT. It is translated as CAIRIATNEKLFF. The chain uses TRBV10-3 and TRBJ1-4; D not resolved. The CDR3 runs to 13 residues. With 6 bases removed from V and 0 bases from J, the gap between germline ends came to 5 bases. In germline, CDR1 is ENHRY, CDR2 SYGVKD.

The CDR3 region is CSARRGGPVTGELFF. In DNA, the CDR3 is TGCAGTGCTAGACGGGGAGGGCCGGTTACCGGGGAGCTGTTTTTT. V is TRBV20-1 and J is TRBJ2-2, with 7 bases fitting TRBD2. Germline lookup yields CDR1 DFQATT and CDR2 SNEGSKA (reference sequence). V lost 2 bases and J lost 5; bases outside the gene matches: 8. This CDR3 comprises 15 residues.

This clonotype was seen only a few times. The chain is built from TRBV5-5 and TRBJ2-1; D might be TRBD2 (6 bases). Looked up from germline, CDR1 is SGHKS and CDR2 is YYEKEE (reference sequence). This CDR3 comprises 16 residues. The ends were cut back, 0 bases at V and 1 base at J, with 11 bases in the middle. This CDR3 reads CASSLVSSASYNEQFF. CDR3 sequence (DNA): TGTGCCAGCAGCTTGGTGTCTAGCGCTTCCTACAATGAGCAGTTCTTC.

V and J are TRBV29-1 and TRBJ1-1; TRBD1 matches at 8 bases. After removal of 6 bases from V and 7 bases from J, the junction contained 7 bases not matched to a gene. The CDR3 extends over 12 amino acids. Germline assignment: CDR1 SQVTM and CDR2 ANQGSEA. This chain's CDR3 is CSVGRGTGEAFF. The CDR3 region has the DNA TGCAGCGTGGGGAGGGGGACAGGTGAAGCTTTCTTT.

V is TRBV28 and J is TRBJ2-7; 7 positions agree with TRBD2. Germline V lookup: CDR1 MDHEN, CDR2 SYDVKM. V lost 3 bases, J lost 1 base, and 3 bases stayed unmatched. The CDR3 length is 14 residues. DNA of the CDR3: TGTGCCAGCAGTTTGGGAGGGGATTCCTACGAGCAGTACTTC. Its translation is CASSLGGDSYEQYF.

The gene calls are TRBV7-2 and TRBJ2-7; the match to TRBD2 covers 10 bases. This CDR3 has 14 residues. Unmatched junction bases numbered 4, after V lost 6 bases and J lost 2 bases. From germline, CDR1 is SGHTA and CDR2 FQGNSA. The DNA of the CDR3 is TGTGCCAGCAGACTAGGACTAGCGGCCTACGAGCAGTACTTC. Translating gives CASRLGLAAYEQYF.